These T cell receptor beta chains were read from a single sample in a study of blood T cells in healthy people across ages. TCRdb analysed the 5' RACE reads with MiXCR anew, one entry per CDR3 protein. The sample carries around 820,000 distinct CDR3 sequences, approximately 25% recorded once. These data were also reused for a study on T cells of mothers and their children.

Sequenced input: blood. The receptors shown here come from a boy younger than 18 in good health. Both conserved end residues are part of each CDR3. The D gene is left open where the match is weak. Expanded clones get a size class; other rows say once, few or many, or leave the size out.

V gene,J gene,D gene,clone size,CDR3 protein,CDR3 DNA
TRBV2,TRBJ2-1,TRBD1,NA,CASSLSGGTGNEQFF,TGTGCCAGCAGTCTCTCTGGCGGGACAGGGAATGAGCAGTTCTTC
TRBV29-1,TRBJ2-5,NA,few,CSVEDAQGLETQYF,TGCAGCGTTGAAGATGCCCAGGGATTGGAGACCCAGTACTTC
TRBV20-1,TRBJ2-5,TRBD2,NA,CSANPGLAGQETQYF,TGCAGTGCTAACCCGGGACTAGCGGGACAAGAGACCCAGTACTTC
TRBV6-2/TRBV6-3,TRBJ2-7,TRBD2,NA,CASSESGRADEQYF,TGTGCCAGCAGTGAAAGCGGGAGGGCCGACGAGCAGTACTTC
TRBV2,TRBJ2-1,NA,NA,CASSEEGAFGEQFF,TGTGCCAGCAGTGAAGAGGGAGCCTTCGGTGAGCAGTTCTTC
TRBV27,TRBJ1-2,TRBD1,once,CASSWGGRGDYGYTF,TGTGCCAGCAGTTGGGGGGGCAGGGGGGACTATGGCTACACCTTC
TRBV20-1,TRBJ2-7,NA,few,CSAGIVAYEQYF,TGCAGTGCCGGGATCGTTGCCTACGAGCAGTACTTC
TRBV4-2,TRBJ1-4,NA,few,CASSPTLGSTNEKLFF,TGTGCCAGCAGCCCTACCCTAGGGTCAACTAATGAAAAACTGTTTTTT
TRBV6-2/TRBV6-3,TRBJ2-1,NA,NA,CASSYSRSPDEQFF,TGTGCCAGCAGTTACTCGAGGTCGCCCGATGAGCAGTTCTTC
TRBV3-1,TRBJ1-4,NA,NA,CASSQMPAEKLFF,TGTGCCAGCAGCCAAATGCCTGCTGAAAAACTGTTTTTT
TRBV4-3,TRBJ1-1,NA,few,CASSQDPGLTEAFF,TGCGCCAGCAGCCAAGATCCAGGCCTCACTGAAGCTTTCTTT
TRBV27,TRBJ2-5,NA,NA,CAGSFGYQETQYF,TGTGCCGGCAGTTTCGGGTACCAAGAGACCCAGTACTTC
TRBV7-2,TRBJ2-1,NA,few,CASSLIGYNEQFF,TGTGCCAGCAGCTTAATAGGTTACAATGAGCAGTTCTTC
TRBV28,TRBJ1-4,TRBD1,NA,CAIQQGGREKLFF,TGTGCCATACAACAGGGGGGGCGAGAAAAACTGTTTTTT
TRBV7-2,TRBJ2-7,NA,many,CASSLGGGIVDEQYF,TGTGCCAGCAGCTTAGGTGGGGGTATTGTAGACGAGCAGTACTTC
TRBV28,TRBJ2-4,TRBD1,NA,CASSRPGTGVGNIQYF,TGTGCCAGCAGTCGTCCCGGGACAGGGGTAGGCAACATTCAGTACTTC
TRBV7-2,TRBJ2-7,TRBD2,NA,CASSLSGTTYEQYF,TGTGCCAGCAGCTTAAGCGGGACGACCTACGAGCAGTACTTC
TRBV6-5,TRBJ2-1,TRBD2,NA,CASSFSGAPSYNEQFF,TGTGCCAGCAGTTTTAGCGGGGCCCCCTCCTACAATGAGCAGTTCTTC
TRBV4-2,TRBJ2-7,NA,NA,CASSQDPEAYEQYF,TGTGCCAGCAGCCAAGACCCGGAAGCCTACGAGCAGTACTTC
TRBV5-1,TRBJ2-7,TRBD1,NA,CASSLAPGGYYEQYF,TGCGCCAGCAGCTTGGCCCCAGGGGGTTACTACGAGCAGTACTTC
TRBV5-4,TRBJ1-2,TRBD1,NA,CASSAGQVLYGYTF,TGTGCCAGCAGCGCCGGACAGGTCCTCTATGGCTACACCTTC
TRBV27,TRBJ2-7,NA,NA,CASSRGGASAYEQYF,TGTGCCAGCAGCCGCGGGGGCGCTTCAGCCTACGAGCAGTACTTC
TRBV7-8,TRBJ2-1,NA,few,CASSLFGYKPSGDYNDQFF,TGTGCCAGCAGCTTATTCGGCTACAAACCTTCTGGGGATTACAATGACCAGTTCTTC
TRBV28,TRBJ2-7,TRBD1,NA,CASSLSPGQGGRTGYEQYF,TGTGCCAGCAGTCTCAGCCCGGGACAGGGCGGCCGCACAGGGTACGAGCAGTACTTC
TRBV7-2,TRBJ2-5,TRBD2,many,CASSLRTWTSGSETQYF,TGTGCCAGCAGCTTAAGGACCTGGACTAGCGGGTCCGAGACCCAGTACTTC
TRBV5-6,TRBJ1-6,NA,NA,CASSSSPQGPSSYNSPLHF,TGTGCCAGCAGCTCCTCTCCACAGGGACCTAGCTCCTATAATTCACCCCTCCACTTT
TRBV28,TRBJ2-2,NA,NA,CASTTGDGWNTGELFF,TGTGCCAGCACGACGGGCGACGGCTGGAACACCGGGGAGCTGTTTTTT